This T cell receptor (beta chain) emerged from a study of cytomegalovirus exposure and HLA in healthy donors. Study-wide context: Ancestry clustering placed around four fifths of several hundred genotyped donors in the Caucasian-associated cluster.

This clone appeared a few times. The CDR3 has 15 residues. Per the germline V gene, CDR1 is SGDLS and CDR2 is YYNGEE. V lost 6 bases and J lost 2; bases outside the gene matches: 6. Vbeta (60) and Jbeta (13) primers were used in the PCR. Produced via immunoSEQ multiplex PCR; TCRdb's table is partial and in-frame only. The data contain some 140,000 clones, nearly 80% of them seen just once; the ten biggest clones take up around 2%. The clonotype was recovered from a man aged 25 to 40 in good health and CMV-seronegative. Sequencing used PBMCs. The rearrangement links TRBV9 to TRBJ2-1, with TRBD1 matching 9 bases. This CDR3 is CASTLGQGPYNEQFF. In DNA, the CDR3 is TGTGCCAGCACCCTGGGACAGGGTCCCTACAATGAGCAGTTCTTC.